The rows below give T cell receptor beta chains drawn from one sample of a study of regulatory T cells in long-lasting Graves disease. One entry per CDR3 protein results from TCRdb running MiXCR on the multiplex PCR reads. The table has roughly 500,000 distinct CDR3 sequences, 13% seen once; the top ten hold 10%. This same sample was also part of a study on T cells in Graves' hyperthyroidism and ophthalmopathy.

The starting material was peripheral blood mononuclear cells (PBMCs), obtained at new diagnosis, from a patient treated with antithyroid drugs. These receptors were taken from a man aged 25 to 45 with Graves disease. CDR3s leave out the opening cysteine and the closing phenylalanine or tryptophan. The order of the fields is CDR3 protein, J gene, V gene.

ASSTEKARFEAF	TRBJ1-1	TRBV12-3/TRBV12-4
ASSPGTQISYEQY	TRBJ2-7	TRBV9
AISDAGTPVKTQY	TRBJ2-5	TRBV10-3
AVRPAGGITEAF	TRBJ1-1	TRBV24-1
ASSYRRPGTDQETQY	TRBJ2-5	TRBV27
ASRSQGNTEAF	TRBJ1-1	TRBV12-3/TRBV12-4
GARDQSGTRVYEQY	TRBJ2-7	TRBV20-1
ASSLDRSTDTQY	TRBJ2-3	TRBV27
AIRQSNDGVFTDTQY	TRBJ2-3	TRBV19
SARDMRVNTGELF	TRBJ2-2	TRBV20-1
SVGGEWWGYT	TRBJ1-2	TRBV29-1
ASSPLGQVSQPQH	TRBJ1-5	TRBV7-9
ATSTEDGGTQY	TRBJ2-5	TRBV15
SVGVGGGNQPQH	TRBJ1-5	TRBV29-1
AWTTAGTSGNEQF	TRBJ2-1	TRBV30
SARGITGNTEAF	TRBJ1-1	TRBV20-1
ASSNSGLGSGEQY	TRBJ2-7	TRBV2
ASSPIGTSGMGNIQY	TRBJ2-4	TRBV18
ASSRWTSGSTDTQY	TRBJ2-3	TRBV5-1